The 22 T cell receptor beta chains presented below share a single source sample, sequenced in a study of blood T cell repertoires in COVID-19. Here immunoSEQ multiplex PCR was the method, and the copy in TCRdb shows in-frame clones only, minus some. The profile shows nearly 200,000 clones, roughly nine tenths of them singletons. Sequenced input: peripheral blood. These receptors were taken from a woman aged 65 to 85 with acute or convalescent COVID-19.

The V and J genes are TRBV3-1 (or the pseudogene TRBV3-2) and TRBJ2-4; 7 bases line up with TRBD1. This CDR3 is built from 14 residues. Germline values: CDR1 LGHDT, CDR2 YNNKEL (reference sequence). The ends lost 5 bases at V and 9 bases at J; junction bases unmatched: 10. In DNA form, the CDR3 reads TGTGCCAGCAGCTCCCGGACAGGAGAGGGCATTCAGTACTTC. It codes for CASSSRTGEGIQYF.

The chain links TRBV6-5 to TRBJ2-7; 14 bases line up with TRBD2. J gave up 9 bases and V 2 bases, and 6 bases lay outside the gene matches. This CDR3 is 15 amino acids long. The germline CDR1 and CDR2 sequences are MNHEY and SVGAGI. The CDR3 nucleotides are TGTGCCAGCAGTTACCCCGGGACTAGCGGGGGAACGCAGTACTTC. It is translated as CASSYPGTSGGTQYF.

The chain joins TRBV5-6 to TRBJ2-5, with 8 bases fitting TRBD2. CDR1 is SGHDT and CDR2 is YYEEEE in the germline V gene. This CDR3 is 14 amino acids long. The V and J ends lost 3 bases and 2 bases, in that order; junction bases with no gene match: 3. CDR3 in DNA: TGTGCCAGCAGCTCACTAGCGGCGCAAGAGACCCAGTACTTC. The encoded protein is CASSSLAAQETQYF.

The CDR3: CASGLPDERMGNEQFF. The CDR3 nucleotides are TGCGCCAGCGGTCTCCCCGATGAGAGGATGGGCAATGAGCAGTTCTTC. The V call is TRBV5-1, the J call TRBJ2-1; D gene unclear. There are 16 residues in the CDR3. Germline values: CDR1 SGHRS, CDR2 YFSETQ. V lost 7 bases to trimming and J lost 6 bases, with 23 bases between them.

The V call is TRBV6-5, the J call TRBJ1-2, with unresolved D. The CDR3 sequence is 15 residues long. The germline gives CDR1 MNHEY, CDR2 SVGAGI. V lost 5 bases and J lost 0, with 13 bases in between. The CDR3 reads CASSRHGQANYGYTF. As DNA, the CDR3 is TGTGCCAGCAGTCGACACGGTCAAGCTAACTATGGCTACACCTTC.

The chain employs TRBV2 and TRBJ1-5; 7 bases fit TRBD1. CDR3 length equals 15 residues. Germline V lookup: CDR1 SNHLY, CDR2 FYNNEI. V gave up 4 bases and J gave up 0 bases; unmatched junction bases: 3. The CDR3 region has the DNA TGTGCCAGCAGTGCGGGACAGAATAGCAATCAGCCCCAGCATTTT. Protein: CASSAGQNSNQPQHF.

The V and J genes are TRBV5-1 and TRBJ2-3; 7 bases agree with TRBD2. Germline V gene data show CDR1 as SGHRS and CDR2 as YFSETQ. This CDR3 spans 15 amino acids. Trimming took 4 bases from V and 1 from J; bases not matched to a gene: 6. This chain's CDR3 is CASSPGLEGTDTQYF. CDR3 coding DNA: TGCGCCAGCAGCCCCGGACTAGAGGGCACAGATACGCAGTATTTT.

A note on this clone: Possible read error: a much larger clone is one base away. This chain uses TRBV6-5 with TRBJ1-1; D gene unclear. In germline, CDR1 is MNHEY, CDR2 SVGAGI. The CDR3 spans 13 residues. Trimming stripped 7 bases from V and 1 base from J, with 10 bases between. In DNA, the CDR3 is TGTGCCAGCACCCACCGGGGGAACACTGAAGCTTTCTTT. Residues: CASTHRGNTEAFF.

V gene TRBV5-1 combines with J gene TRBJ2-7, with 12 bases matching TRBD2. The germline V gene encodes CDR1 SGHRS and CDR2 YFSETQ. The CDR3 length is 14 residues. V lost 6 bases and J lost 3; bases outside the gene matches: 4. CDR3 residues: CASTQLAGGYEQYF. The CDR3 nucleotides are TGCGCCAGCACCCAACTAGCGGGAGGCTACGAGCAGTACTTC.

The rearrangement links TRBV7-3 to TRBJ2-1; TRBD2 matches 9 bases. V shed 1 base and J 4 bases; nucleotides not matched to a gene: 2. The CDR3 sequence is 15 residues long. In germline, CDR1 is SGHTA, CDR2 FQGTGA. As DNA, the CDR3 is TGTGCCAGCAGCTTAAGAACTAGCGGGTACAATGAGCAGTTCTTC. Residues: CASSLRTSGYNEQFF.

The chain carries TRBV2 and TRBJ1-1; 10 bases map to TRBD1. The CDR3 is made up of 14 amino acids. Trimming cost V 8 bases and J 2 bases; bases outside gene matches: 5. CDR1 is SNHLY and CDR2 is FYNNEI in the germline V gene. The CDR3, as DNA: TGTGCCAGCGTCCGGGACAGGGGTAACACTGAAGCTTTCTTT. Translation gives CASVRDRGNTEAFF. The variable domain in full, with the rest retrieved from reference TRBV2 and TRBJ1-1, is EPEVTQTPSHQVTQMGQEVILRCVPISNHLYFYWYRQILGQKVEFLVSFYNNEISEKSEIFDDQFSVERPDGSNFTLKIRSTKLEDSAMYFCASVRDRGNTEAFFGQGTRLTVV.

The chain combines TRBV5-1 with TRBJ2-4; D not resolved. Trimming removed 0 bases at V and 0 bases at J, with 4 bases between. CDR3 length: 14 amino acids. Germline V gene lookup returns CDR1 SGHRS and CDR2 YFSETQ. This CDR3 is CASSLEAAKNIQYF. The CDR3 DNA reads TGCGCCAGCAGCTTGGAAGCAGCCAAAAACATTCAGTACTTC.

The chain carries TRBV7-9 and TRBJ1-2, with 7 nucleotides matching TRBD1. Germline V gives CDR1 SEHNR, CDR2 FQNEAQ (reference sequence). The CDR3 has 14 amino acids. V was pared by 2 bases and J by 7 bases, with 7 bases of the junction left unmatched. CDR3 protein: CASSLRDSSVGYTF. CDR3 bases: TGTGCCAGCAGCTTAAGGGACAGCTCAGTTGGCTACACCTTC.

V gene TRBV12-3 or TRBV12-4 combines with J gene TRBJ2-3, with D unresolved. V shed 6 bases and J shed 6 bases, with 10 bases lying between them. This CDR3 has 12 amino acids. Written as DNA, the CDR3 is TGTGCCAGCAGCCGACACATGGATACGCAGTATTTT. This encodes CASSRHMDTQYF.

This chain links TRBV19 with TRBJ1-1; D remains ambiguous. Germline V gene data show CDR1 as LNHDA and CDR2 as SQIVND (reference sequence). The V end was cut by 4 bases, the J end by 0 bases, with 15 bases between. The CDR3 is made up of 16 amino acids. DNA for the CDR3: TGTGCCAGTAGTAAAAGAGTTGGAGGAATGAACACTGAAGCTTTCTTT. Its translation is CASSKRVGGMNTEAFF.

This clone was observed a few times. V usage is TRBV11-3 and J usage is TRBJ1-1, with 7 nucleotides matching TRBD1. The CDR3 has 14 residues. Losses at the gene ends were 5 bases for V and 1 base for J; bases not matched to a gene: 4. Looked up from germline, CDR1 is SGHNT and CDR2 is YENEEA. The CDR3 spells CASSPNRGNTEAFF. DNA of the CDR3: TGTGCCAGCAGCCCCAACAGGGGGAACACTGAAGCTTTCTTT.

In this sample, this clone turned up once. The V call is TRBV12-3 or TRBV12-4, the J call TRBJ1-2, with D possibly TRBD1 on 6 matching bases. Trimming took 6 bases from V and 7 from J, leaving 15 bases between them. The CDR3 loop spans 13 amino acids. This CDR3 reads CASRLQGGGGYTF. The CDR3 DNA sequence: TGTGCCAGCAGGCTACAGGGCGGGGGTGGCTACACCTTC.

V usage is TRBV6-5 and J usage is TRBJ1-1; D remains unclear. CDR1 and CDR2 from the germline V gene are MNHEY and SVGAGI. Trimming took off 0 bases at V and 0 bases at J, with 5 bases between the two ends. The CDR3 totals 14 residues. CDR3 nucleotides: TGTGCCAGCAGTTACTCCCAGTTGAACACTGAAGCTTTCTTT. Its protein product is CASSYSQLNTEAFF.

The chain links TRBV10-1 to TRBJ2-2; tentatively, D is TRBD2 (5 bases). V shed 8 bases and J shed 8 bases, with 18 bases lying between them. Germline lookup yields CDR1 WNHNN and CDR2 SYGVQD (reference sequence). This CDR3 is 14 amino acids long. The CDR3 region has the DNA TGCGCCAGCTCCGGGAACCCCGCCGCGGGGGAGCTGTTTTTT. Encoded protein: CASSGNPAAGELFF.

The chain combines TRBV12-3 or TRBV12-4 with TRBJ1-2; the match to TRBD1 covers 8 bases. Losses at the gene ends were 6 bases for V and 5 bases for J; bases not matched to a gene: 2. The CDR3 is 12 amino acids. CDR3 sequence reads: CASSQGAYGYTF. The CDR3 DNA reads TGTGCCAGCAGCCAGGGGGCATATGGCTACACCTTC.

The chain is built from TRBV7-2 and TRBJ2-7; TRBD2 agrees at 10 bases. The CDR3 spans 13 residues. J gave up 6 bases and V 7 bases, and 6 bases lay outside the gene matches. Per germline, CDR1 SGHTA and CDR2 FQGNSA. The CDR3 here is CASTLAGRLEQYF. The CDR3 nucleotides are TGTGCCAGCACACTAGCGGGGCGCCTCGAGCAGTACTTC.

This chain joins TRBV5-4 and TRBJ2-7, with TRBD1 identical over 9 bases. The junction had 7 bases not matched to a gene; V was cut back by 4 bases and J by 2 bases. This CDR3 spans 15 amino acids. The germline V gene encodes CDR1 SGHNT and CDR2 YYREEE (reference sequence). CDR3 sequence reads: CASSPGQGITYEQYF. The CDR3 DNA sequence: TGTGCCAGCAGCCCAGGACAGGGGATCACCTACGAGCAGTACTTC.